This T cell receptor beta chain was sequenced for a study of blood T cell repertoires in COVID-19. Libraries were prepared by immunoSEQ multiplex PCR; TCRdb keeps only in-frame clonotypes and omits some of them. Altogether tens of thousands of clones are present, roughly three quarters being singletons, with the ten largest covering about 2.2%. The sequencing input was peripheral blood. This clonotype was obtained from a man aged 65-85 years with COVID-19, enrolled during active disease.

The CDR3 DNA is TGTGCCAGCAGCGTACTAGCGGGGAGCCAAGAGACCCAGTACTTC. It yields the protein CASSVLAGSQETQYF. The gene calls are TRBV9 and TRBJ2-5, with TRBD2 identical over 9 bases. The CDR3 runs 15 residues. J lost 1 base, V lost 1 base, and 2 bases had no gene match. The germline CDR1 and CDR2 sequences are SGDLS and YYNGEE.